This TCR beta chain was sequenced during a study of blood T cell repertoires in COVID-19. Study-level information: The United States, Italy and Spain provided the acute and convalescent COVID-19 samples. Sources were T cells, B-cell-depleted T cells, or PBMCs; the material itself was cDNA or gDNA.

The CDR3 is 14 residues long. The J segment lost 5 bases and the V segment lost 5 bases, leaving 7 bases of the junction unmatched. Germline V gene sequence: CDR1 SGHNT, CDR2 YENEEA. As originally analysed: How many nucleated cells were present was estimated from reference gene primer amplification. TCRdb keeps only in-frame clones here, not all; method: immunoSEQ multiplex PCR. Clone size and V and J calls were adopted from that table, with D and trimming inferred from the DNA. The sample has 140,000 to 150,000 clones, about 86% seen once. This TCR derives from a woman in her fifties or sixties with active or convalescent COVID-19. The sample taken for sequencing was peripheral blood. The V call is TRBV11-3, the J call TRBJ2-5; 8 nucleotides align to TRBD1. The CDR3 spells CASSPGGAVETQYF. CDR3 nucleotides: TGTGCCAGCAGCCCAGGGGGCGCGGTGGAGACCCAGTACTTC.